The 11 T cell receptor beta chains given below trace back to one sample, sequenced in a study of control samples from healthy donors and cancer patients (dated by TCRdb to about 2020). The protocol used for the library was the immunoSEQ multiplex PCR assay. Entries here come from immuneACCESS through TCRdb and include only in-frame sequences with V and J called. Some clones fail to appear in such tables; in the studies checked, an unresolved V gene covers under half of the shortfall, and the cause of the remainder is unknown. This sample holds approximately 85,000 clones; roughly nine tenths were observed only once. The top ten hold 6% to 9.5% of the sample. The sample taken for sequencing was blood. These receptors all come from a woman between 55 and 75 years old in good health.

This clone was detected once. The chain couples TRBV28 to TRBJ2-4; 12 bases are a match to TRBD2. V shed 1 base, J shed 0 bases, and the junction held 7 bases outside the gene matches. CDR1 is MDHEN, CDR2 SYDVKM, per germline. The CDR3 contains 19 residues. The CDR3 sequence is CASSLLWTSGIKAKNIQYF. CDR3 sequence (DNA): TGTGCCAGCAGTTTATTGTGGACTAGCGGGATCAAAGCCAAAAACATTCAGTACTTC.

The chain couples TRBV5-4 to TRBJ1-2; maybe TRBD1 (6 bases). Deletions cut 4 bases from V and 5 bases from J, with 9 bases between. CDR1 is SGHNT, CDR2 YYREEE, per germline (reference sequence). The CDR3 is 12 residues long. CDR3 bases: TGTGCCAGCAGCCCTGGACAGTATGGCTACACCTTC. Encoded protein: CASSPGQYGYTF.

A few counts support this clone. Other DNA sequences in the same sample also yield this CDR3. The chain recombines TRBV19 with TRBJ2-1; D perhaps matches TRBD2 (5 bases). CDR3 length equals 11 residues. Trimming took off 7 bases at V and 5 bases at J, with 6 bases between the two ends. Germline V gene sequence: CDR1 LNHDA, CDR2 SQIVND (reference sequence). The CDR3 sequence: CASKGDNEQFF. CDR3 in DNA: TGTGCCAGTAAGGGAGACAATGAGCAGTTCTTC.

The chain combines TRBV2 with TRBJ1-6, with TRBD1 identical over 7 bases. The V gene end was trimmed by 8 bases and the J gene end by 4 bases; junction bases not matched to a gene: 5. Germline-derived CDR1 and CDR2 are SNHLY and FYNNEI. This CDR3 spans 14 amino acids. CDR3 loop: CASQTGTYNSPLHF. As DNA, the CDR3 is TGTGCCAGCCAGACAGGGACTTATAATTCACCCCTCCACTTT.

CDR3 coding DNA: TGCGCCAGCGCAACAGGGGGCTTTTATAATTCACCCCTCCACTTT. Translation gives CASATGGFYNSPLHF. The chain has TRBV4-1 and TRBJ1-6; 9 bases line up with TRBD1. Germline lookup yields CDR1 MGHRA and CDR2 YSYEKL. The CDR3 covers 15 residues. V was pared by 8 bases and J by 4 bases, with 6 bases of the junction left unmatched.

This clone was counted a single time. The chain carries TRBV2 and TRBJ2-7; D remains unclear. V lost 3 bases and J lost 1, with 10 bases in between. Germline CDR1 reads SNHLY; CDR2 reads FYNNEI. The CDR3 is made up of 14 amino acids. CDR3 amino acids: CASSDRRQSYEQYF. The CDR3 DNA sequence: TGTGCCAGCAGTGACCGGCGGCAATCCTACGAGCAGTACTTC.

This clone was seen just once. The chain couples TRBV7-6 to TRBJ2-3; TRBD2 aligns across 10 bases. V dropped 1 base and J dropped 3; count of bases not matched to a gene: 7. CDR1 and CDR2 from the germline V gene are SGHVS and FNYEAQ. This CDR3 has 17 residues. CDR3 amino acids: CASSLGYPAGGTDTQYF. In DNA, the CDR3 is TGTGCCAGCAGCTTAGGGTATCCAGCGGGGGGGACAGATACGCAGTATTTT.

This clone was counted once. The rearrangement links TRBV6-5 to TRBJ2-7; D call uncertain. V shed 3 bases and J shed 2 bases, with 14 bases lying between them. Germline-derived CDR1 and CDR2 are MNHEY and SVGAGI. The CDR3 spans 15 residues. The CDR3 coding sequence is TGTGCCAGCAGTTATCAGCCGGACCCCGCCTACGAGCAGTACTTC. It specifies CASSYQPDPAYEQYF.

V usage is TRBV2 and J usage is TRBJ2-7; TRBD1 might be the D (6 bases). In germline, CDR1 is SNHLY, CDR2 FYNNEI. CDR3 length: 14 residues. V lost 3 bases and J lost 4, with 13 bases in between. This chain's CDR3 is CASSDQGLLYEQYF. DNA of the CDR3: TGTGCCAGCAGTGACCAGGGGCTTCTATACGAGCAGTACTTC.

The chain has TRBV2 and TRBJ1-2; D is ambiguous. Trimming took off 6 bases at V and 3 bases at J, with 8 bases between the two ends. The CDR3 length is 12 residues. CDR1 and CDR2 (germline): SNHLY, FYNNEI. This chain's CDR3 is CASRDSHYGYTF. The CDR3 DNA reads as TGTGCCAGCAGGGACTCGCACTATGGCTACACCTTC. Looking up the rest from reference TRBV2 and TRBJ1-2 gives the full variable domain: EPEVTQTPSHQVTQMGQEVILRCVPISNHLYFYWYRQILGQKVEFLVSFYNNEISEKSEIFDDQFSVERPDGSNFTLKIRSTKLEDSAMYFCASRDSHYGYTFGSGTRLTVV.

A remark on this clone: Other DNA sequences in this specimen translate into the identical CDR3. CDR3 in amino acids: CASSFGQGTYGYTF. The CDR3 nucleotides are TGTGCCAGCAGTTTTGGGCAGGGTACCTATGGCTACACCTTC. This chain connects TRBV28 to TRBJ1-2, with D maybe TRBD1 (5 bases). The V gene's germline CDR1 is MDHEN and CDR2 SYDVKM. There are 14 residues in the CDR3. V lost 3 bases and J 4 bases, leaving 12 bases between the germline ends.